This TCR beta chain appears in the sequencing data of a study of blood T cell repertoires in COVID-19. The CDR3 is 14 amino acids. Losses at the gene ends were 7 bases for V and 6 bases for J; bases not matched to a gene: 5. CDR1 and CDR2 from the germline V gene are KGHSH and LQKENI. The method was immunoSEQ multiplex PCR; TCRdb's version includes in-frame clones alone and lacks a portion of them. The repertoire holds about 210,000 clones, with 85% to 90% as singletons. The sample comprised peripheral blood. This sequence joins TRBV18 and TRBJ1-5; TRBD1 aligns across 11 bases. This TCR derives from a man between 18 and 29 years old with active or convalescent COVID-19. The DNA of the CDR3 is TGTGCCAGCTGCGCGGACAGGGGGCGTCAGCCCCAGCATTTT. Amino acids: CASCADRGRQPQHF.